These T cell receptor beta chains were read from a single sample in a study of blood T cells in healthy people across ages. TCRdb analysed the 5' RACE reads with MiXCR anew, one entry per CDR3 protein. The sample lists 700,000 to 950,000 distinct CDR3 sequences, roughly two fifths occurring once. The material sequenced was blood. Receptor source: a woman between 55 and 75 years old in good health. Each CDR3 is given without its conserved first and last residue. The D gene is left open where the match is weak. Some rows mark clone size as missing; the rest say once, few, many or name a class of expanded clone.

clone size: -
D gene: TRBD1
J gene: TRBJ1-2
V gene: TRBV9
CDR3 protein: ASGPGTGNYGYT

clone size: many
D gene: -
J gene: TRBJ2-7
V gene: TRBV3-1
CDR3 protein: ASTLQGTYEQY

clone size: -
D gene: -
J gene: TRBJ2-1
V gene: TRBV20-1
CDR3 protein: SANSLVFNEQF

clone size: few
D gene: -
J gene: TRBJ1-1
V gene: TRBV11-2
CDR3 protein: ASSLNQDPNTEAF

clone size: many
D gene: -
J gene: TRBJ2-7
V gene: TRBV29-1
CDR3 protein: SVQGQVPYEQY

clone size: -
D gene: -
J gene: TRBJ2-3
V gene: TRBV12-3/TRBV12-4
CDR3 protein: ASSYSPVGTDTQY

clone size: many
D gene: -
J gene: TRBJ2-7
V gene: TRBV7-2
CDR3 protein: ASSASYEQY

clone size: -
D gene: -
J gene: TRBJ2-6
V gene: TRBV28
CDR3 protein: ASNAPSGANVLT

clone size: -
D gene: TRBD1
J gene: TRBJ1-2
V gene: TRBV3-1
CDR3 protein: ASSQPDTTGVAGYT

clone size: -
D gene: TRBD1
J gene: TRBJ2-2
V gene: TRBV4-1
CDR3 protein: ASSQQTGAGRNTGELF

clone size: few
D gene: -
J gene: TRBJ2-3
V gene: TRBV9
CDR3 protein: ASSSTPGLRTDTQY

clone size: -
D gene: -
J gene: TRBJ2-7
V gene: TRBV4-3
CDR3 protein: ASSQDWAPYEQY

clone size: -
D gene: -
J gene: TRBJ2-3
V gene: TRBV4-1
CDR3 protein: ASRRVGSTDTQY

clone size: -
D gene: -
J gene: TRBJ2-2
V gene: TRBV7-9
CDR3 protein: ASSPGETGELF

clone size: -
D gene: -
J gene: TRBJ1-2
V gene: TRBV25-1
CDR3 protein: ASSPWTSILGGYT

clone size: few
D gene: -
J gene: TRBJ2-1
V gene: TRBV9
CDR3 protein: ASSVDASSYNEQF

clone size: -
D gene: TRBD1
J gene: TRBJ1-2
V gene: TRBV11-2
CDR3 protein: ASSSTTGTGNYGYT

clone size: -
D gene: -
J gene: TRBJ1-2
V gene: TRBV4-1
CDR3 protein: ASSQLGTEVSYGYT

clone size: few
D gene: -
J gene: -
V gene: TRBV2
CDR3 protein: ASREDGVYEQY

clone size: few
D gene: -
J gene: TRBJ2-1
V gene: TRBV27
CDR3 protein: ATRGSHEQF

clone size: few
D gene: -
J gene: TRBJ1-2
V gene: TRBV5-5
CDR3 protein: ASSSLSGQRIYGYT

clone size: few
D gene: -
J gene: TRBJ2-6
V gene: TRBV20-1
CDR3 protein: SAHDRPSGANVLT

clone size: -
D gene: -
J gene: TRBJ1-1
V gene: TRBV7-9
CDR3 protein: ACSPAVDTTVKAF

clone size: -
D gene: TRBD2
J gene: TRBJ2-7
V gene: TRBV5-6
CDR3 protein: ASSPLAGGLEQY

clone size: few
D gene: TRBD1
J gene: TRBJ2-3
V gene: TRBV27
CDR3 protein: ASSLSRGLDTQY

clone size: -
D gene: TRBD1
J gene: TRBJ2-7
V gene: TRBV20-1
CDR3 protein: SARDPTGNSYEQY

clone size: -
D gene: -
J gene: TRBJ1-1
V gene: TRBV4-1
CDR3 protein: ASSQETLDGRLAALNTEAF

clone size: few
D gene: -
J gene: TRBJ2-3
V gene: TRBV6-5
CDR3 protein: ASSKGHTQY

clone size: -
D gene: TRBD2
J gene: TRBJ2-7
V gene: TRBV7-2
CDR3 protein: ASTQEMGLAGGTYEQY

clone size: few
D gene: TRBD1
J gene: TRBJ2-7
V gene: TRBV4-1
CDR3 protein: ASSQETGTRFY

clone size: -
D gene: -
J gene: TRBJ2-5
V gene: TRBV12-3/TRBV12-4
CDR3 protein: ASSRQLREETQY

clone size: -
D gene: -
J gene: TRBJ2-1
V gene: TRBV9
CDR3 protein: ASSVAGKNEQF

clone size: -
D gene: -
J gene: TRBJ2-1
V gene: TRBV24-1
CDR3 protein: ATSDPLSSYNEQF

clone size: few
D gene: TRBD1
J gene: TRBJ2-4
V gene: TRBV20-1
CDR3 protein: SANRQGGNIQY

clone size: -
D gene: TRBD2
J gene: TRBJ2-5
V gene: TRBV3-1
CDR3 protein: ASAGGGSAELETQY

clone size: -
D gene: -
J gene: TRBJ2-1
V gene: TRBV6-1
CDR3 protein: ASSVDSSSYNEQF

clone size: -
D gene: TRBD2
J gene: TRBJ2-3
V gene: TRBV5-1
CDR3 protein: ASSIAGVSGTQY

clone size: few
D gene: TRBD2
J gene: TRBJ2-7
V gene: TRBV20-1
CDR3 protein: SARGAGISYEQY

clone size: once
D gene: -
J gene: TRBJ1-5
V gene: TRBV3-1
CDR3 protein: ASSSGRAGGPQH

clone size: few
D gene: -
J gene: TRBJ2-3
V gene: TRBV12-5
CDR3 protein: ASGFFGLGGYTDTQY